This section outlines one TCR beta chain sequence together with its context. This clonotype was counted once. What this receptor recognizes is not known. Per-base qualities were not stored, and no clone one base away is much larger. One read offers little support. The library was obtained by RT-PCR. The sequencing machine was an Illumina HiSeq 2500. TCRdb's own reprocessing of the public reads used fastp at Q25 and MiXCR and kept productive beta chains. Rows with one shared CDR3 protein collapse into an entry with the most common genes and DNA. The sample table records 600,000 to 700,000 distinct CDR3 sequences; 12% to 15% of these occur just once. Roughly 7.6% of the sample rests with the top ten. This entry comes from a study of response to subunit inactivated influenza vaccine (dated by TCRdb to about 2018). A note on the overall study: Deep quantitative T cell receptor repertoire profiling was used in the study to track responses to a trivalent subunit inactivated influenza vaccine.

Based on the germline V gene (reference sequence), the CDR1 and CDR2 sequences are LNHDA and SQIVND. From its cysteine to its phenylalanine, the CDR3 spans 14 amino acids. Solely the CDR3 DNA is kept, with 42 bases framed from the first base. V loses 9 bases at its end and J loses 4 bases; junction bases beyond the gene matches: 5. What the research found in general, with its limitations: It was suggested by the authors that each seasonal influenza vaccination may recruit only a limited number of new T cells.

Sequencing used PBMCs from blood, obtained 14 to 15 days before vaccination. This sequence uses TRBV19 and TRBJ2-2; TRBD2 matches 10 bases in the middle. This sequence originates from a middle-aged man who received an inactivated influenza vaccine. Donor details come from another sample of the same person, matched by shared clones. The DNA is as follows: TGTGCCAGCCTAGCGGGGGCCTTCACCGGGGAGCTGTTTTTT. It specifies CASLAGAFTGELFF.